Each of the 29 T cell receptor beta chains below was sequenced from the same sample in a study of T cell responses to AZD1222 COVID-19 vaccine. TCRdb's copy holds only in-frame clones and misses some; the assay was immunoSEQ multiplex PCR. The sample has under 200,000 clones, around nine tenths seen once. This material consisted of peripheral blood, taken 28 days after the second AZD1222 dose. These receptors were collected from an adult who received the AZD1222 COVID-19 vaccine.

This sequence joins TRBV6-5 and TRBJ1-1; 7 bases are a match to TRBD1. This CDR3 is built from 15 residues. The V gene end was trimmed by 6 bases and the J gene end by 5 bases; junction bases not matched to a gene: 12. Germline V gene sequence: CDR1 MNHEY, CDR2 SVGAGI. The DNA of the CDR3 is TGTGCCAGCAGCGTAACAGGGGATGGGAGGACTGAAGCTTTCTTT. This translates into CASSVTGDGRTEAFF.

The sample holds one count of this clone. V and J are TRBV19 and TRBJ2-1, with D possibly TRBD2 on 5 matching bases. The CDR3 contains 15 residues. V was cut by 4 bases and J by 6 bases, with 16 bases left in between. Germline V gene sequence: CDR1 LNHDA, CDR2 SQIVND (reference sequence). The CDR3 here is CASSRAGKAGNEQFF. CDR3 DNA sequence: TGTGCCAGTAGTAGGGCGGGTAAGGCCGGCAATGAGCAGTTCTTC. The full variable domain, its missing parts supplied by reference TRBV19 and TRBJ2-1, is DGGITQSPKYLFRKEGQNVTLSCEQNLNHDAMYWYRQDPGQGLRLIYYSQIVNDFQKGDIAEGYSVSREKKESFPLTVTSAQKNPTAFYLCASSRAGKAGNEQFFGPGTRLTVL.

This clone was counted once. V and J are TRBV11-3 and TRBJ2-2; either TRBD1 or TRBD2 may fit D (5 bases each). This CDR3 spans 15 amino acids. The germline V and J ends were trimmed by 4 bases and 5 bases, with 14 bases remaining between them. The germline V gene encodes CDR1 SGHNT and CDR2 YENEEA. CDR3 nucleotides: TGTGCCAGCAGCTCACCCAGGGACCTGACCGGGGAGCTGTTTTTT. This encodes CASSSPRDLTGELFF.

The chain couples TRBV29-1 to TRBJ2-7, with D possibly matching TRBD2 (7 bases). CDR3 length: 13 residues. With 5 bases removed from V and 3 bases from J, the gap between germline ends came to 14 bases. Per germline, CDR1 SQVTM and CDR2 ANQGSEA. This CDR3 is CSVSAGAYYEQYF. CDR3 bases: TGCAGCGTTTCGGCGGGGGCCTACTACGAGCAGTACTTC.

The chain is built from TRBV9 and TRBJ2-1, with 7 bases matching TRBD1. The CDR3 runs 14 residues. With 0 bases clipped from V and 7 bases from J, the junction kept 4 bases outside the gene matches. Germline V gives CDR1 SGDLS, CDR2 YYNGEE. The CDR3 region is CASSVGAGGNEQFF. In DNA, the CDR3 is TGTGCCAGCAGCGTAGGGGCAGGGGGTAATGAGCAGTTCTTC.

The DNA for the CDR3 is TGTGCCATCAGCCGAAAGGGACTAGGGCACACAGATACGCAGTATTTT. Protein sequence: CAISRKGLGHTDTQYF. The chain combines TRBV10-3 with TRBJ2-3, with 8 bases identical to TRBD2. The CDR3 is made up of 16 amino acids. CDR1 is ENHRY and CDR2 is SYGVKD in the germline V gene. J gave up 2 bases and V 6 bases, and 10 bases lay outside the gene matches.

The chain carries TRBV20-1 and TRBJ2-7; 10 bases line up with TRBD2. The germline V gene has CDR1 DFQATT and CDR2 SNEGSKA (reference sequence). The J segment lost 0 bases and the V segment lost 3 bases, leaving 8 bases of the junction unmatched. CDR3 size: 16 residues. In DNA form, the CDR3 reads TGCAGTGCTAGTCCGGGACTAGCGACTCACTCCTACGAGCAGTACTTC. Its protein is CSASPGLATHSYEQYF.

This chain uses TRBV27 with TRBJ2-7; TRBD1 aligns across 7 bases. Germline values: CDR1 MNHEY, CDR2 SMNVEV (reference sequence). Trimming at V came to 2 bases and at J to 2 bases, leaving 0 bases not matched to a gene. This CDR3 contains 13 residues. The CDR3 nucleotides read TGTGCCAGCAGTTTAAGGGGGCCCTACGAGCAGTACTTC. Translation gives CASSLRGPYEQYF.

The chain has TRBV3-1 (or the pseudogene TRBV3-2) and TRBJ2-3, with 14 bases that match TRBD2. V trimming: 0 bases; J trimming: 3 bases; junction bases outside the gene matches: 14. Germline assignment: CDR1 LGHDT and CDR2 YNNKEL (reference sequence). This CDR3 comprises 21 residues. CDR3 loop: CASSQDISETSGGARTDTQYF. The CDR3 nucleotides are TGTGCCAGCAGCCAAGATATTTCGGAGACTAGCGGGGGGGCCAGAACAGATACGCAGTATTTT.

For the CDR3, the DNA is TGTGCCAGCAGCAGACAGGCTGCATCCTACGAGCAGTACTTC. Translating gives CASSRQAASYEQYF. The gene calls are TRBV4-2 and TRBJ2-7, with D tentatively TRBD1 (6 bases). CDR1 and CDR2 from the germline V gene are LGHNA and YNFKEQ. The CDR3 sequence is 14 residues long. V was pared by 5 bases and J by 1 base, with 12 bases between.

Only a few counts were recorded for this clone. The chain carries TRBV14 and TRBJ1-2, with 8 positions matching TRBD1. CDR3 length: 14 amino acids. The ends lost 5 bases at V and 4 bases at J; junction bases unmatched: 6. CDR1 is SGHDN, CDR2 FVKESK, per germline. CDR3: CASSGRDRSYGYTF. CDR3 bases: TGTGCCAGCAGCGGCCGGGACAGGTCCTATGGCTACACCTTC.

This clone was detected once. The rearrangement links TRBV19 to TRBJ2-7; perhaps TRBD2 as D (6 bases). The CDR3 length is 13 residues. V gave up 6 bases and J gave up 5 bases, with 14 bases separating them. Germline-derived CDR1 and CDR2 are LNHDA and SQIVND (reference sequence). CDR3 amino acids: CASRGYGEDEQYF. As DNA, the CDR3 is TGTGCCAGTAGGGGATACGGGGAGGACGAGCAGTACTTC.

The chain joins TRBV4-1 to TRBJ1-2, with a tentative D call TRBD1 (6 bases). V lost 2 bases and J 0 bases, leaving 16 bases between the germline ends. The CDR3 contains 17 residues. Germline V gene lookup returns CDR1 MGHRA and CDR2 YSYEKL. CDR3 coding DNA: TGCGCCAGCAGCCAACCGACAGGCCAAAGGGCTAACTATGGCTACACCTTC. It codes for CASSQPTGQRANYGYTF.

The CDR3 DNA is TGTGCCAGTAGTATCCTAATAAGCGGGGGGAGCTCCTACAATGAGCAGTTCTTC. As protein: CASSILISGGSSYNEQFF. The V call is TRBV19, the J call TRBJ2-1; TRBD2 matches at 9 bases. This CDR3 comprises 18 residues. Germline loops: CDR1 LNHDA, CDR2 SQIVND (reference sequence). The V segment lost 3 bases and the J segment 0 bases; nucleotides outside the gene matches: 9. The full variable domain, with the rest looked up from reference TRBV19 and TRBJ2-1, is DGGITQSPKYLFRKEGQNVTLSCEQNLNHDAMYWYRQDPGQGLRLIYYSQIVNDFQKGDIAEGYSVSREKKESFPLTVTSAQKNPTAFYLCASSILISGGSSYNEQFFGPGTRLTVL.

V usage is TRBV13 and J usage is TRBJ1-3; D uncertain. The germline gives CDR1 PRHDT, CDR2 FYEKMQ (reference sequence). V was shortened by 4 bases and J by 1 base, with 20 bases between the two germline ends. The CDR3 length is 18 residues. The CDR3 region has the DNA TGTGCCAGCAGCTCCGTTTTTCCGGAAAGCGTTTCTGGAAACACCATATATTTT. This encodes CASSSVFPESVSGNTIYF.

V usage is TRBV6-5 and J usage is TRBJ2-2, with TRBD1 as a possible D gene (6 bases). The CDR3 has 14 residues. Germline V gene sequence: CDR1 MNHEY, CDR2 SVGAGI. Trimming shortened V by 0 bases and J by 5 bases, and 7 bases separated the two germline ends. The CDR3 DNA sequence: TGTGCCAGCAGTTACTCGACAGGAACCGGGGAGCTGTTTTTT. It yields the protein CASSYSTGTGELFF.

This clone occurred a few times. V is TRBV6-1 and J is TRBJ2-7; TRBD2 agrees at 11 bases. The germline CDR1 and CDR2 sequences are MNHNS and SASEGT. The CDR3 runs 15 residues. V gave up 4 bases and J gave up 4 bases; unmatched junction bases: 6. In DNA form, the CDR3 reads TGTGCCAGCAGTGTAGCGGGGGGGCTCAGATACGAGCAGTACTTC. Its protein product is CASSVAGGLRYEQYF.

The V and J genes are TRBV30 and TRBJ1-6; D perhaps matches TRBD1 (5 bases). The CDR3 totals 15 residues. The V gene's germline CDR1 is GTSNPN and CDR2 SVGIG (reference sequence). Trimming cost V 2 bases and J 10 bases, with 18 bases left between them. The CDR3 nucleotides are TGTGCCTGGAGTATCCAGACGGGGGGAAACTCACCCCTCCACTTT. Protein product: CAWSIQTGGNSPLHF.

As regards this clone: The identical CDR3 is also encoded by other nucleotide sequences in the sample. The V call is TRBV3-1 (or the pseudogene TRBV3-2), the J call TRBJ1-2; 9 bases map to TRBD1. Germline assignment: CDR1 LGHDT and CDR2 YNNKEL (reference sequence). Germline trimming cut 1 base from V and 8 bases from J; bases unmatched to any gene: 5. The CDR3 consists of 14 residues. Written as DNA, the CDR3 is TGTGCCAGCAGCCAAGGACAGGGGGTTGGGGGCTACACCTTC. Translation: CASSQGQGVGGYTF.

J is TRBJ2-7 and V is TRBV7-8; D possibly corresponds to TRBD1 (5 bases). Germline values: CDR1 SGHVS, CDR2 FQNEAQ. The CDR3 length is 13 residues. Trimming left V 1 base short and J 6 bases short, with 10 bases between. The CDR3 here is CASSLDRQGEQYF. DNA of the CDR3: TGTGCCAGCAGCTTAGACCGGCAGGGCGAGCAGTACTTC.

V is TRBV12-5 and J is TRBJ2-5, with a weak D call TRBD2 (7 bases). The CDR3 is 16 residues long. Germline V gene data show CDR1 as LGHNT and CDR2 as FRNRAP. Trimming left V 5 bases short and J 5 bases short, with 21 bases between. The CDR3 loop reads CASGPSGEGKRETQYF. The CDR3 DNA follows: TGTGCTAGTGGTCCATCAGGGGAGGGGAAGCGGGAGACCCAGTACTTC.

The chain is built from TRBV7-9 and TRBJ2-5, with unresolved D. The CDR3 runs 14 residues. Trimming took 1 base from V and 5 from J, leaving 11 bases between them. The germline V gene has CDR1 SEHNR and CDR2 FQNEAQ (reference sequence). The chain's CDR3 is CASSLDLAYETQYF. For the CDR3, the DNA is TGTGCCAGCAGCTTAGATCTGGCCTACGAGACCCAGTACTTC. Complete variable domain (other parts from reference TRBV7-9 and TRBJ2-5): DTGVSQNPRHKITKRGQNVTFRCDPISEHNRLYWYRQTLGQGPEFLTYFQNEAQLEKSRLLSDRFSAERPKGSFSTLEIQRTEQGDSAMYLCASSLDLAYETQYFGPGTRLLVL.

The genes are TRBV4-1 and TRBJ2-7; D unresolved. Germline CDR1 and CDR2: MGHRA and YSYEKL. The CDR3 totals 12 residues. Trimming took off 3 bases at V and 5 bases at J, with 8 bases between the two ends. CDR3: CASSQANHEQYF. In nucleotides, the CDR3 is TGCGCCAGCAGCCAGGCCAACCACGAGCAGTACTTC.

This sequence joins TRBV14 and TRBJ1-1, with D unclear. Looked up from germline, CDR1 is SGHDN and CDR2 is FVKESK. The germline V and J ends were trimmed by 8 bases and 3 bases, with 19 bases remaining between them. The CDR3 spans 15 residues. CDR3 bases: TGTGCCAGCCGTCACGCGAGATGGGAGGACACTGAAGCTTTCTTT. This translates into CASRHARWEDTEAFF.

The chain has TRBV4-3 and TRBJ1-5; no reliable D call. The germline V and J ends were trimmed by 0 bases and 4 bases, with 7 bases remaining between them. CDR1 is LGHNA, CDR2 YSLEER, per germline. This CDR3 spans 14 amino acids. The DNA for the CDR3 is TGCGCCAGCAGCCAAGATTTAGGGAATCAGCCCCAGCATTTT. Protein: CASSQDLGNQPQHF.

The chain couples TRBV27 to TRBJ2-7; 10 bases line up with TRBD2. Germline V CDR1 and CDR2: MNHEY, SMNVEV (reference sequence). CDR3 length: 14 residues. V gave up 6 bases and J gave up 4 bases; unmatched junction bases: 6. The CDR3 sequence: CASRWLAGAYEQYF. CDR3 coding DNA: TGTGCCAGCAGATGGCTAGCGGGGGCATACGAGCAGTACTTC.

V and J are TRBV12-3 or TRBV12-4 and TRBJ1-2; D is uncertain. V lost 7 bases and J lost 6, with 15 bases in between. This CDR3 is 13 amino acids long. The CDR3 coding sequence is TGTGCCAGCACCCTTGACAAGGCCAATGGCTACACCTTC. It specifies CASTLDKANGYTF.

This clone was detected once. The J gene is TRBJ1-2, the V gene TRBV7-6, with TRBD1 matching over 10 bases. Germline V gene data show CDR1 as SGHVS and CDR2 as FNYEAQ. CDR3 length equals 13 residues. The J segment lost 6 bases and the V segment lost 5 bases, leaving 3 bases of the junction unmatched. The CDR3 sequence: CASSTDRGDGYTF. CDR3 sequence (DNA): TGTGCCAGCAGCACGGACAGGGGGGATGGCTACACCTTC.

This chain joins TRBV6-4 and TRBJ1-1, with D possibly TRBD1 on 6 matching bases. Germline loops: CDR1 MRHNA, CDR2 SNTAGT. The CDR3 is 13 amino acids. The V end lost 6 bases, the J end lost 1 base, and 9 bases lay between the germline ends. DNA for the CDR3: TGTGCCAGCAGATCGACAGGGAACACTGAAGCTTTCTTT. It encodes CASRSTGNTEAFF.